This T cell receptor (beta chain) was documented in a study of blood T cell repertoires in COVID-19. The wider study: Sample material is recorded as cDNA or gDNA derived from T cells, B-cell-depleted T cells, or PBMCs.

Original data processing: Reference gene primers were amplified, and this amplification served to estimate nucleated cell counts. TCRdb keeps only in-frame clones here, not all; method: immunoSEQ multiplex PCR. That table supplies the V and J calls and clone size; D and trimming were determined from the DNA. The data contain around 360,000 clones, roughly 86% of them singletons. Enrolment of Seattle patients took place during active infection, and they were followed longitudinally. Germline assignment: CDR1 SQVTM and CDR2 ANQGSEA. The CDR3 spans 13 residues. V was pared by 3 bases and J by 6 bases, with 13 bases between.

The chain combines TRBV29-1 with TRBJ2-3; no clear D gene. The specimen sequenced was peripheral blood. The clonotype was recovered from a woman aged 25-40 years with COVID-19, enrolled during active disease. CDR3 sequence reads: CSVELLVYDTQYF. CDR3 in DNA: TGCAGCGTTGAGTTACTGGTGTACGATACGCAGTATTTT.